The clone carrying this TCR beta chain was seen a handful of times. Its antigen is undetermined. The ends lost 6 bases at V and 6 bases at J; junction bases unmatched: 6. This CDR3 region has 12 residues. CDR1 is DFQATT, CDR2 SNEGSKA, per germline (reference sequence). The data are from a study of T-cell memory formation after mild COVID-19. Study-level information: Largely, TCR clusters stayed within a single donor. Notes on the study in general: CD4+ contracting clones were mainly CM and EM; CD8+ ones, EMRA. Pre-infection memory held some responding clones, suggesting pre-existing cross-reactive T cells responded. There was a balanced CD4/CD8 profile in clones contracting day 15 to 85, and later expanders leaned CD4+.

Via MiXCR, TCRdb re-called the 5' RACE reads, giving one row per CDR3 protein. The data hold a few hundred thousand distinct CDR3 sequences, with approximately 25% observed a single time. The rearrangement joins TRBV20-1 to TRBJ2-3; TRBD2 aligns across 7 bases. The sample consisted of PBMCs or a T cell subset sorted from them (not recorded which). The source is an adult woman who had mild COVID-19 (a few samples of this study predate the infection). Cell type and time point are not known. CDR3 nucleotides: TGCAGTGCGGGGAGGGCCTGGGATACGCAGTATTTT. It codes for CSAGRAWDTQYF.